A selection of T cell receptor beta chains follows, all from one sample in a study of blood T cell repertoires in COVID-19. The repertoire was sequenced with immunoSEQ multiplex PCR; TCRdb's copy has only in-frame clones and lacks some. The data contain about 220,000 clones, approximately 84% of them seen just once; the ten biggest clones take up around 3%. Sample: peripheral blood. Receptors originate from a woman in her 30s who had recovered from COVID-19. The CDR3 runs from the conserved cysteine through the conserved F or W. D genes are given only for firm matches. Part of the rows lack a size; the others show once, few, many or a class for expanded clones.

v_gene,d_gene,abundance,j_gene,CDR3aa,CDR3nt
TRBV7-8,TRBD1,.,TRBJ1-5,CASRIDRGARPQHF,TGTGCCAGCAGGATCGACAGGGGGGCTCGGCCCCAGCATTTT
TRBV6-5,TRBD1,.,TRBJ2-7,CASSPTGGAGREQYF,TGTGCCAGCAGCCCGACAGGGGGCGCGGGTCGCGAGCAGTACTTC
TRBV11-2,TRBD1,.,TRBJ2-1,CASSSWTGGNEQFF,TGTGCCAGCAGCTCCTGGACAGGGGGCAATGAGCAGTTCTTC
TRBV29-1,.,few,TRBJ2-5,CSVELTRQETQYF,TGCAGCGTTGAGCTCACCAGACAAGAGACCCAGTACTTC
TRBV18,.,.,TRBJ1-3,CASSIRQSVDNTIYF,TGTGCCAGCTCGATTCGACAGTCCGTAGACAACACCATATATTTT
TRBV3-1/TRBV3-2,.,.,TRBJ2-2,CASSPSGGTGELFF,TGTGCCAGCAGCCCCTCAGGGGGGACCGGGGAGCTGTTTTTT
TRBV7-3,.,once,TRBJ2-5,CASSLRCGGPFETQYF,TGTGCCAGCAGCTTAAGGTGCGGGGGCCCCTTCGAGACCCAGTACTTC
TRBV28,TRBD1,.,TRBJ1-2,CASSHWTGNYGYTF,TGTGCCAGCAGTCATTGGACAGGGAACTATGGCTACACCTTC
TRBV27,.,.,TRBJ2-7,CASSWIKESRDSSYEQYF,TGTGCCAGCAGTTGGATAAAGGAAAGCCGGGACTCCTCCTACGAGCAGTACTTC
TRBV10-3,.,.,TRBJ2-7,CAISDAGAKSYEQYF,TGTGCCATCAGTGACGCAGGGGCTAAGTCCTACGAGCAGTACTTC
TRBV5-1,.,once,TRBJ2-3,CASSFQQGDTQYF,TGCGCCAGCAGCTTCCAGCAGGGGGATACGCAGTATTTT
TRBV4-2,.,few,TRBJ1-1,CASSLTTNTEAFF,TGTGCCAGCAGCCTGACAACGAACACTGAAGCTTTCTTT
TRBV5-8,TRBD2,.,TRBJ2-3,CASSFAGGPDGDTQYF,TGTGCCAGCAGCTTTGCGGGAGGGCCTGATGGAGATACGCAGTATTTT
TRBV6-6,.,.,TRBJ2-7,CASSYSESFSYEQYF,TGTGCCAGCAGTTACTCGGAGAGCTTTAGCTACGAGCAGTACTTC
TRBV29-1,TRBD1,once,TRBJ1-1,CSVLRTGGFNTEAFF,TGCAGCGTACTTAGGACAGGGGGCTTCAACACTGAAGCTTTCTTT
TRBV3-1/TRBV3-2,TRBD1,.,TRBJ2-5,CASSRTGGRETQYF,TGTGCCAGCAGCCGGACAGGGGGCCGGGAGACCCAGTACTTC
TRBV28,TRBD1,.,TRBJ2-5,CASSRRTGTQETQYF,TGTGCCAGCAGCCGCCGGACAGGGACCCAGGAGACCCAGTACTTC
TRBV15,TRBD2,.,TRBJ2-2,CATSMTLAGGPGELFF,TGTGCCACCAGCATGACCCTAGCGGGAGGGCCCGGGGAGCTGTTTTTT
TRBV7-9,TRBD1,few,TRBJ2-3,CASSPRGPDTQYF,TGTGCCAGCAGCCCTAGGGGGCCAGATACGCAGTATTTT
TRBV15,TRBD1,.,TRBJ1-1,CATSEGQGLNTEAFF,TGTGCCACCAGCGAGGGACAGGGTCTCAACACTGAAGCTTTCTTT
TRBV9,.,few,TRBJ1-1,CASSVEGGNTEAFF,TGTGCCAGCAGCGTAGAGGGAGGGAACACTGAAGCTTTCTTT
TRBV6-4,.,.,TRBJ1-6,CASTIQGYNSPLHF,TGTGCCAGCACAATTCAGGGTTATAATTCACCCCTCCACTTT
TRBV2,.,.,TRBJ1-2,CATDGGSNYGYTF,TGTGCCACCGATGGCGGGTCTAACTATGGCTACACCTTC
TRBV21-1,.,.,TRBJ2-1,CASSKEDRVADEQFF,TGTGCCAGCAGCAAGGAGGACAGGGTCGCCGATGAGCAGTTCTTC
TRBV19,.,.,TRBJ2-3,CASSSRTDRTDTQYF,TGTGCCAGTAGTTCCCGGACAGATCGCACAGATACGCAGTATTTT
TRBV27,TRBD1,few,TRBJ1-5,CASSPGQGLNQPQHF,TGTGCCAGCAGTCCCGGACAGGGCTTGAATCAGCCCCAGCATTTT
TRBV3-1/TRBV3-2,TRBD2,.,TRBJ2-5,CASSQLAGGPETQYF,TGTGCCAGCAGCCAACTAGCGGGAGGCCCAGAGACCCAGTACTTC
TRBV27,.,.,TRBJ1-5,CASSWGGVNQPQHF,TGTGCCAGCAGTTGGGGAGGGGTTAATCAGCCCCAGCATTTT
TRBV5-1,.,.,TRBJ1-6,CASSLGSDSPLHF,TGCGCCAGCAGCTTGGGCAGTGATTCACCCCTCCACTTT
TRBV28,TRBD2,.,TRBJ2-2,CASSFKRDYHPLAGELFF,TGTGCCAGCAGTTTCAAAAGGGACTACCATCCCTTAGCCGGGGAGCTGTTTTTT
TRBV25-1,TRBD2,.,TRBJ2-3,CASRGLAGLTSSTDTQYF,TGTGCCAGCAGGGGGCTAGCGGGGTTGACCTCTAGCACAGATACGCAGTATTTT
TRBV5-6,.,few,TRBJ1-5,CASSQSQHF,TGTGCCAGCAGTCAGTCCCAGCATTTT
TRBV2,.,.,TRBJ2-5,CASTIKQETQYF,TGTGCCAGCACTATCAAGCAAGAGACCCAGTACTTC
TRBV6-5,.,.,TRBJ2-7,CASRINRDYEQYF,TGTGCCAGCAGAATAAACAGGGACTACGAGCAGTACTTC
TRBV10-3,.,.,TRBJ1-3,CAISAQQFTSGNTIYF,TGTGCCATCAGTGCCCAACAGTTCACCTCTGGAAACACCATATATTTT
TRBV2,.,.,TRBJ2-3,CASRALTTSTDTQYF,TGTGCCAGCAGGGCTTTGACTACTAGCACAGATACGCAGTATTTT
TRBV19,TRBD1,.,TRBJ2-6,CASSIGRGLSGANVLTF,TGTGCCAGTAGTATAGGCAGGGGGCTCTCTGGGGCCAACGTCCTGACTTTC
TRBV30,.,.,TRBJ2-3,CAWSGFVTDTQYF,TGTGCCTGGAGCGGGTTTGTCACAGATACGCAGTATTTT
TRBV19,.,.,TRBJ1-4,CASSIMGAATNEKLFF,TGTGCCAGTAGTATAATGGGCGCCGCAACTAATGAAAAACTGTTTTTT
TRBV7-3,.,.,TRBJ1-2,CASSLIGGDRNGYTF,TGTGCCAGCAGCTTAATTGGCGGGGATCGGAATGGCTACACCTTC
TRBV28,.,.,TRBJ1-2,CASAWEGRYGYTF,TGTGCCAGCGCCTGGGAGGGCCGCTATGGCTACACCTTC
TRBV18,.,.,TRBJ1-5,CASSPYEIHRDQPQHF,TGTGCCAGCTCACCATATGAGATTCATAGAGATCAGCCCCAGCATTTT
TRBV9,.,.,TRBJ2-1,CASSAYFIAYNEQFF,TGTGCCAGCAGCGCCTACTTCATTGCCTACAATGAGCAGTTCTTC
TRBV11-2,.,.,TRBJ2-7,CASSLDSGYEQYF,TGTGCCAGCAGCTTAGACTCGGGGTACGAGCAGTACTTC
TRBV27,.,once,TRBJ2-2,CASSLAKGVDRDTGELFF,TGTGCCAGCAGTTTAGCAAAGGGGGTAGATAGGGACACCGGGGAGCTGTTTTTT
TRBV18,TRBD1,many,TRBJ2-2,CASSPLADRGGTGELFF,TGTGCCAGCTCACCACTTGCGGACAGGGGCGGGACCGGGGAGCTGTTTTTT
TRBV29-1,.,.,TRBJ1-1,CSVRGGAEAFF,TGCAGCGTCCGCGGCGGGGCTGAAGCTTTCTTT
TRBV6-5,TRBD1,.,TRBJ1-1,CASSYFQTGKAFF,TGTGCCAGCAGTTACTTTCAGACAGGGAAAGCTTTCTTT